One TCR beta chain is described in this entry. The antigen remains undetermined. These data originate in a study of T cell repertoires in cytomegalovirus infection. Study overall: Newly reported HLA-C-restricted and thoroughly characterized HLA-B-restricted CMV epitopes were employed. Public TCR beta signatures were indicative of both CMV infection and a matching HLA type.

Study-wide results and limits: Clonotype analysis showed dominance of the ex vivo response by HLA-C-restricted CMV-specific TCR beta clonotypes.

The V gene's germline CDR1 is MNHNS and CDR2 SASEGT. CDR3 length: 16 amino acids. V was clipped by 6 bases and J by 2 bases; unmatched bases: 11. In TCRdb, the reads were re-called with MiXCR into one record per CDR3 protein. The sample holds some 310,000 distinct CDR3 sequences, just under 25% seen once. This sequence was found in a human donor in good health (CMV status not recorded). Some clones in this sample may be carry-over from other donors' samples. This chain uses TRBV6-1 with TRBJ2-3; 7 nucleotides line up with TRBD2. Sequences were derived from cultured PBMCs, sampled from culture after CMV antigen stimulation. The CDR3 bases are TGTGCCAGCAGGACCGGGACTATCCTCTTCACAGATACGCAGTATTTT. Translating gives CASRTGTILFTDTQYF.